One sample yielded the 5 T cell receptor beta chains listed below, sequenced in a study of T cell responses to AZD1222 COVID-19 vaccine. The protocol was immunoSEQ multiplex PCR, while the TCRdb copy is restricted to in-frame clones and leaves out a portion. The sample holds 140,000 to 150,000 clones, 85% to 95% seen once. The input for sequencing was peripheral blood, taken on day 0 of MenACWY control vaccination. The receptors were gathered from an adult in good health.

The genes are TRBV25-1 and TRBJ2-7; a weak D match, TRBD1 (6 bases). The germline V gene encodes CDR1 MGHDK and CDR2 SYGVNS. This CDR3 comprises 13 residues. The ends were cut back, 4 bases at V and 2 bases at J, with 9 bases in the middle. The CDR3 here is CASSGTVTYEQYF. The CDR3 coding sequence is TGTGCCAGCAGTGGGACAGTGACCTACGAGCAGTACTTC.

The V and J genes are TRBV5-1 and TRBJ2-2; 8 bases fit TRBD2. The V segment lost 0 bases and the J segment 3 bases; nucleotides outside the gene matches: 4. Germline CDR1 is SGHRS and CDR2 is YFSETQ. The CDR3 totals 16 residues. The CDR3 is CASSLVRGGYTGELFF. In nucleotides, the CDR3 is TGCGCCAGCAGCTTGGTTCGCGGGGGGTACACCGGGGAGCTGTTTTTT. The full variable domain, with the rest looked up from reference TRBV5-1 and TRBJ2-2, is KAGVTQTPRYLIKTRGQQVTLSCSPISGHRSVSWYQQTPGQGLQFLFEYFSETQRNKGNFPGRFSGRQFSNSRSEMNVSTLELGDSALYLCASSLVRGGYTGELFFGEGSRLTVL.

The chain is built from TRBV27 and TRBJ2-7; 11 bases fit TRBD2. J was trimmed by 4 bases and V by 4 bases; bases with no gene match: 3. Germline loops: CDR1 MNHEY, CDR2 SMNVEV (reference sequence). This CDR3 has 14 amino acids. Here the CDR3 DNA reads TGTGCCAGCAGTTATAGCGGGAGGGCTTACGAGCAGTACTTC. Protein product: CASSYSGRAYEQYF.

This clone came up a few times. Here the CDR3 reads CASSQEVIYNEQFF. In DNA form, the CDR3 reads TGCGCCAGCAGCCAAGAGGTCATCTACAATGAGCAGTTCTTC. This sequence joins TRBV4-1 and TRBJ2-1; the D is unclear. CDR1 MGHRA and CDR2 YSYEKL come from the germline V gene. The V gene lost 0 bases and the J gene lost 3 bases, with 6 bases spanning the gap. The CDR3 sequence is 14 residues long.

V gene TRBV18 combines with J gene TRBJ1-3; D is uncertain. This CDR3 comprises 12 residues. Germline loops: CDR1 KGHSH, CDR2 LQKENI. The ends were cut back, 4 bases at V and 5 bases at J, with 6 bases in the middle. CDR3 DNA sequence: TGTGCCAGCTCACAGAGCCGAAACACCATATATTTT. This encodes CASSQSRNTIYF.